Detailed here is one T cell receptor (beta chain). What it recognizes is unknown. These data are taken from a study of blood T cells in healthy people across ages. Study observations and caveats: When set beside aged donors, long-lived donors presented more naive CD4+ cells and higher diversity.

A second PCR, run for about 6 to 11 cycles, used a sample-barcoded 5' primer plus a J-beta primer mix. TCRdb ran MiXCR on the 5' RACE reads and lists one entry per CDR3 protein. The top ten hold 45% to 65% of the sample, which has a few hundred thousand distinct CDR3 sequences, about 52% seen once. The CDR3 spans 17 residues. V shed 1 base and J 5 bases; nucleotides not matched to a gene: 8. The germline V gene encodes CDR1 SGHTA and CDR2 FQGNSA. This receptor was taken from a man aged 60-69 years in good health. What was sequenced was blood. The chain uses TRBV7-2 and TRBJ1-2; 12 bases agree with TRBD1. CDR3 sequence reads: CASSLGGTGGSGYGYTF. The CDR3 DNA follows: TGTGCCAGCAGCTTAGGTGGGACAGGGGGCTCCGGGTATGGCTACACCTTC.